This T cell receptor (beta chain) was found in a study of T cell responses to AZD1222 COVID-19 vaccine. V shed 6 bases and J shed 0 bases, with 17 bases lying between them. The V gene's germline CDR1 is KGHDR and CDR2 SFDVKD. The CDR3 is made up of 17 amino acids. Libraries were prepared by immunoSEQ multiplex PCR; TCRdb keeps only in-frame clonotypes and omits some of them. Of roughly 200,000 clones in the sample, about nine tenths were seen once. J is TRBJ1-5 and V is TRBV24-1, with D perhaps TRBD1 (5 bases). The sequence was obtained from an adult who received the AZD1222 COVID-19 vaccine. The starting material was peripheral blood, obtained 28 days after the second AZD1222 dose. This chain's CDR3 is CATSPGGRGYSNQPQHF. DNA of the CDR3: TGTGCCACCAGTCCCGGGGGGAGGGGTTATAGCAATCAGCCCCAGCATTTT.